These T cell receptor beta chains were read from a single sample in a study of tumor and adjacent non-tumor tissue in lung cancer. TCRdb called the multiplex PCR reads again in MiXCR, with one record for every CDR3 protein. Among some 97,000 distinct CDR3 sequences listed, 55% to 65% were seen once. Sequencing used distant non-tumor lung tissue. Source of these receptors: a young man with non-small cell lung cancer. Both conserved end residues are part of each CDR3. Fields, in order: J gene, clone size, CDR3 length, V gene, D gene, CDR3 DNA, CDR3 protein. D genes are given only for firm matches. Some rows mark clone size as missing; the rest say once, few, many or name a class of expanded clone.

j_gene: TRBJ2-2
abundance: many
len: 14
v_gene: TRBV11-1
d_gene: TRBD2
CDR3nt: TGTGCCAGCAGCCCGAGACTAGCGGCCGGGGAGCTGTTTTTT
CDR3aa: CASSPRLAAGELFF

j_gene: TRBJ1-2
abundance: .
len: 16
v_gene: TRBV15
d_gene: .
CDR3nt: TGTGCCACCAGCAGAGCCCGCGGCCGGGAAGACTATGGCTACACCTTC
CDR3aa: CATSRARGREDYGYTF

j_gene: TRBJ2-7
abundance: many
len: 12
v_gene: TRBV20-1
d_gene: .
CDR3nt: TGCAGTGCTACCCGGAGCTCCTACGAGCAGTACTTC
CDR3aa: CSATRSSYEQYF

j_gene: TRBJ2-1
abundance: .
len: 14
v_gene: TRBV6-5
d_gene: .
CDR3nt: TGTGCCAGCAGTTACTGGCAGGGGAACACTGAGCAGTTCTTC
CDR3aa: CASSYWQGNTEQFF

j_gene: TRBJ1-6
abundance: few
len: 13
v_gene: TRBV5-5
d_gene: .
CDR3nt: TGTGCCAGCAGCTTGGCCGGTAATTCACCCCTCCACTTT
CDR3aa: CASSLAGNSPLHF

j_gene: TRBJ1-5
abundance: .
len: 15
v_gene: TRBV11-2
d_gene: .
CDR3nt: TGTGCCAGCAGTGATGGGACCGTCGCGGCTCAGCCCCAACATTTT
CDR3aa: CASSDGTVAAQPQHF

j_gene: TRBJ2-2
abundance: once
len: 18
v_gene: TRBV5-5
d_gene: .
CDR3nt: TGTGCCAGCAGCTTCAAAGTTTCTAACGGGGGCCGGACCGGGGAGCTGTTTTTC
CDR3aa: CASSFKVSNGGRTGELFF

j_gene: TRBJ1-2
abundance: .
len: 17
v_gene: TRBV29-1
d_gene: .
CDR3nt: TGCAGCGTTGACGGCAGAAGGACATGGGGCACCGGCCGTGGCTACACCTTC
CDR3aa: CSVDGRRTWGTGRGYTF

j_gene: TRBJ2-7
abundance: many
len: 13
v_gene: TRBV20-1
d_gene: .
CDR3nt: TGCAGTGCTAGAGATAGGGCCACCTACGAGCAGTACTTC
CDR3aa: CSARDRATYEQYF

j_gene: TRBJ1-4
abundance: .
len: 15
v_gene: TRBV4-2
d_gene: .
CDR3nt: TGTGCAAGCAGCCAAGTTCGAACCGGTAATGAAAAACTGTTTTTT
CDR3aa: CASSQVRTGNEKLFF

j_gene: TRBJ2-7
abundance: few
len: 14
v_gene: TRBV20-1
d_gene: .
CDR3nt: TGCAGTGCTAGAACACAACAGGGAGTGTACGAGCAGTACTTC
CDR3aa: CSARTQQGVYEQYF

j_gene: TRBJ1-1
abundance: .
len: 15
v_gene: TRBV20-1
d_gene: TRBD1
CDR3nt: TGTAGTGCTAGCGGGACAGGGGGTTTTATTACTGAAACTTTCTTT
CDR3aa: CSASGTGGFITETFF

j_gene: TRBJ2-1
abundance: many
len: 13
v_gene: TRBV20-1
d_gene: .
CDR3nt: TGCAGTGCTAGGGATGCGACTAGGAATGAGCAGTTCTTC
CDR3aa: CSARDATRNEQFF

j_gene: TRBJ2-2
abundance: .
len: 15
v_gene: TRBV12-5
d_gene: TRBD1
CDR3nt: TGTGCTAGTGGTTTGAGACAGGGGAACACCGGGGAGCTGTTTTTT
CDR3aa: CASGLRQGNTGELFF

j_gene: TRBJ2-3
abundance: .
len: 16
v_gene: TRBV20-1
d_gene: TRBD1
CDR3nt: TGCAGTGCTAATTCCGGGACAGCTATTAGCACAGATACGCAGTATTTT
CDR3aa: CSANSGTAISTDTQYF

j_gene: TRBJ2-5
abundance: few
len: 11
v_gene: TRBV6-6
d_gene: .
CDR3nt: TGTGCCGGCAGCCTGGGAGAGACCCAGTACTTC
CDR3aa: CAGSLGETQYF

j_gene: TRBJ1-1
abundance: once
len: 14
v_gene: TRBV20-1
d_gene: .
CDR3nt: TGCAGTGCTGGGGGAACAAGTGGAGAGGCTGAAGCTTTCTTT
CDR3aa: CSAGGTSGEAEAFF

j_gene: TRBJ1-5
abundance: few
len: 12
v_gene: TRBV12-3/TRBV12-4
d_gene: .
CDR3nt: TGTGCCAGCAAGAACAGCAATCAGCCCCAGCATTTT
CDR3aa: CASKNSNQPQHF

j_gene: TRBJ1-2
abundance: .
len: 15
v_gene: TRBV20-1
d_gene: TRBD1
CDR3nt: TGCAGTGCTAGAGATTCGGGACAGGGGAACTATGGCTACGCCTTC
CDR3aa: CSARDSGQGNYGYAF

j_gene: TRBJ2-7
abundance: .
len: 15
v_gene: TRBV20-1
d_gene: TRBD2
CDR3nt: TGCAGTGCTAGGAATAGAGTGGGAGGGAGGAACGAGCAGTACTTC
CDR3aa: CSARNRVGGRNEQYF

j_gene: TRBJ2-7
abundance: .
len: 15
v_gene: TRBV20-1
d_gene: .
CDR3nt: TGCAGTGCTAGAAGTACTAGTGGGAGGTCCTACGAGCAGTACTTC
CDR3aa: CSARSTSGRSYEQYF

j_gene: TRBJ2-2
abundance: many
len: 16
v_gene: TRBV4-1
d_gene: TRBD2
CDR3nt: TGCGCCAGCAGCCAAGTAACTAGCGGAAACACCGGGGAGCTGTTTTTT
CDR3aa: CASSQVTSGNTGELFF

j_gene: TRBJ1-5
abundance: .
len: 14
v_gene: TRBV12-3/TRBV12-4
d_gene: .
CDR3nt: TGTTCCAGCAGTTTAATTGGTAGCAATCGGCCCCAGCATTTT
CDR3aa: CSSSLIGSNRPQHF

j_gene: TRBJ1-1
abundance: many
len: 13
v_gene: TRBV29-1
d_gene: TRBD1
CDR3nt: TGCAGCGCCCGACAGGGACAGAACACTGAAGCTTTCTTT
CDR3aa: CSARQGQNTEAFF

j_gene: TRBJ1-2
abundance: .
len: 13
v_gene: TRBV11-1
d_gene: .
CDR3nt: TGTGCCGGCAGCATATCCCCGGTAGATGGCTACACCTTC
CDR3aa: CAGSISPVDGYTF

j_gene: TRBJ1-1
abundance: .
len: 12
v_gene: TRBV6-2/TRBV6-3
d_gene: .
CDR3nt: TGTGTCAGCACTACATCCCAGGGTGAAGCTTTCTTT
CDR3aa: CVSTTSQGEAFF

j_gene: TRBJ1-1
abundance: once
len: 13
v_gene: TRBV6-2/TRBV6-3
d_gene: .
CDR3nt: TGTGCCAGCAGGTGGGGTTCGAACACTGAAGCTCACTTT
CDR3aa: CASRWGSNTEAHF